The clone carrying this T cell receptor (beta chain) showed up just a few times. Its specificity is unknown. The CDR3 runs 12 residues. Germline CDR1 and CDR2: MDHEN and SYDVKM. Trimming took 6 bases from V and 3 from J, leaving 9 bases between them. This sample is part of a study of OX40 agonist ivuxolimab in advanced cancers. Across the study: The treatment was a fully human IgG2 OX40 agonist, ivuxolimab. Patients enrolled in dose escalation were diagnosed with hepatocellular carcinoma, melanoma, renal cell or head and neck cancer. Subjects had a mean age of around 60 years, with a range of 23 to 79; approximately 83% were male. General study results and limits: In general, CD8+ T cells held more expanded clones than CD4+ did, on average.

Sequenced by immunoSEQ multiplex PCR; TCRdb stores in-frame clones only, minus some. The table includes about 79,000 clones, 91% detected once. The source of this sequence is an adult with an advanced solid tumor such as melanoma, head and neck, liver or kidney cancer. The material sequenced was CD4+ or CD8+ T cells sorted from blood, taken in a trial of the OX40 agonist ivuxolimab. The chain combines TRBV28 with TRBJ2-7; tentatively, D is TRBD1 (5 bases). The CDR3 reads CASRKQVYEQYF. CDR3 coding DNA: TGTGCCAGCAGGAAACAGGTCTACGAGCAGTACTTC.